The present entry profiles one T cell receptor beta chain with its context. Its target is not known. The sample comes from a study of T-cell reconstitution after alpha-beta-depleted transplantation in children. General study results and limits: Several hundred expanded graft clones reportedly supplied alpha-beta T cells about two months after transplant. One year after transplant, T-cell counts and diversity came mostly from newly produced T cells. Several patients had high TCRbeta diversity at day 60; it came from surviving recipient T cells and thymic progenitors.

Preparation of the TCRbeta library was carried out with unique molecular identifiers. TCRdb called the PCR reads again in MiXCR, with one record for every CDR3 protein. The profile shows 600,000 or so distinct CDR3 sequences, 20% to 25% of them singletons. The germline CDR1 and CDR2 sequences are KGHSH and LQKENI. The CDR3 totals 15 residues. The V and J ends lost 3 bases and 3 bases respectively, with 14 bases between them. This TCR derives from a boy younger than two who had a stem cell transplant for acute myeloid leukemia, so the T cells may come from the graft donor. The chain joins TRBV18 to TRBJ1-2; a weak D match, TRBD1 (5 bases). Sequenced material: PBMCs, mostly from graft donor cells, taken 360 days after TCRalphabeta/CD19-depleted stem cell transplant. CDR3 sequence reads: CASSPPDGGDYGYTF. The CDR3 DNA reads TGTGCCAGCTCACCCCCTGATGGGGGAGACTATGGCTACACCTTC.